What follows is one T cell receptor beta chain and its context. The antigen it binds to is not known. No per-base quality is available; no much larger clone lies one base away. This entry belongs to a study of blood T cell repertoires in COVID-19 (dated by TCRdb to the early 2020s). With respect to the entire study: Samples from collaborators originated in the United States, Italy and Spain and spanned both the acute and convalescent phases of COVID-19. The material from the prospective study consisted of cDNA or gDNA derived from T cells, B-cell-depleted T cells, or PBMCs. Deeply sampled blood TCRbeta repertoires from subjects exposed to, actively infected with, or recovered from COVID-19 were included in the dataset. The repertoires were released in a freely available public database intended as a resource for research on the immune response to SARS-CoV-2. The samples were drawn from two sources: the first 160 participants of the ongoing ImmuneRACE study, and some 1,300 subjects contributed by 6 global collaborators. Sample metadata almost always included a de-identified subject ID, COVID-19 status, age in years and sex. Where HLA class I and class II types were available, the types were taken from metadata supplied by the sample provider, not from assay-based typing.

In the prospective study, participants were roughly 18 to 95 years old, resided in about two dozen geographic areas of the United States, and were enrolled through a virtual design. In the prospective study, cohorts were assigned on the basis of participant-reported clinical history obtained from a screening survey and a study questionnaire. Recovered participants in ImmuneRACE Cohort 3 were defined as having two consecutive negative NP/OP PCR tests, clearance from a healthcare professional, or resolution of symptoms. Mobile phlebotomists in the prospective study collected whole blood, serum and a nasopharyngeal or oropharyngeal swab from every participant. Participants in the prospective study had the option to provide additional blood draws and questionnaires over an approximately 2-month period. Before DNA extraction, blood samples from the prospective study were shipped at room temperature or frozen.

TCRbeta CDR3 regions were amplified from genomic DNA using the immunoSEQ Assay, a bias-controlled multiplex PCR. On the authors' methods: Nucleated cell counts per sample were estimated from amplification of reference gene primers within the assay. Sequence reads were collapsed and filtered to measure the absolute abundance of every unique TCRbeta CDR3 rearrangement. For each sample, productive Simpson clonality was calculated as the square root of Simpson's diversity index across productive rearrangements. Not all clones reach the TCRdb copy of this immuneACCESS table, which keeps in-frame sequences only. Checked studies attribute under half of the gap to unresolved V genes and leave the rest unexplained. D and trimming were read from the DNA, whereas the V and J calls and clone size are those reported in that table. Counted in this sample were approximately 470,000 clones; roughly 87% of them appeared once. Roughly 0.7% of the sample goes to the ten largest clones.

V has 4 bases trimmed and J has 5 bases trimmed; junction bases matching no gene number 8. The germline V gene provides CDR1 SGHRS and CDR2 YFSETQ. Reading from cysteine to phenylalanine, the CDR3 counts 14 amino acids. Solely the CDR3 DNA is kept, with 42 bases framed from the first base. The paper as a whole reports these results and caveats: The quantity of clinical and demographic metadata differed by source and by participant and was supplied without curation.

This clonotype originated in a woman aged 18-35 years who had recovered from COVID-19. The chain uses TRBV5-1 and TRBJ2-7, with 8 junctional bases fitting TRBD1. The specimen sequenced was PBMCs or T cells enriched from blood (not recorded which). CDR3 protein: CASSEQGASNEQYF. The DNA is TGCGCCAGCAGCGAGCAGGGGGCGTCCAACGAGCAGTACTTC.